Shown below are 24 T cell receptor beta chains from a single sample sequenced in a study of spatial heterogeneity in lung cancer (dated by TCRdb to about 2019). The time point tag for this specimen amounts to: sample taken at primary tumor resection. Library method: 5' RACE. TCRdb records NextSeq 500 as the sequencer. TCRdb trimmed the raw reads at Q25, called clones with MiXCR and kept productive beta chains. Rows with one shared CDR3 protein collapse into an entry with the most common genes and DNA. Counted in this sample were some 37,000 distinct CDR3 sequences; about 7.7% of them appeared once. The top ten clones comprise around 29% of the sample. The sequences come from PBMCs, collected at surgery. All receptors come from a female donor with early-stage non-small cell lung cancer.

This clonotype was recorded at least ten times. The V gene is TRBV29-1, the J gene TRBJ2-7, with 10 bases fitting TRBD2. J was trimmed by 4 bases and V by 1 base; bases with no gene match: 7. There are 15 residues in the CDR3. Germline V lookup: CDR1 SQVTM, CDR2 ANQGSEA. The CDR3 spells CSVEGEREGPYEQYF. DNA for the CDR3: TGCAGCGTTGAAGGGGAGCGGGAGGGTCCGTACGAGCAGTACTTC.

In its sample, this clonotype was seen many times. The rearrangement uses TRBV2 and TRBJ2-7; 8 bases are a match to TRBD2. V dropped 6 bases and J dropped 1; count of bases not matched to a gene: 2. CDR3 size: 13 residues. Germline V gene data show CDR1 as SNHLY and CDR2 as FYNNEI. CDR3 region: CASRGTRSYEQYF. In DNA, the CDR3 is TGTGCCAGCAGAGGGACTAGATCCTACGAGCAGTACTTC.

The V call is TRBV2, the J call TRBJ1-1; 10 bases line up with TRBD1. Per the germline V gene, CDR1 is SNHLY and CDR2 is FYNNEI. Trimming took 5 bases from V and 0 from J; bases not matched to a gene: 6. The CDR3 is made up of 16 amino acids. The CDR3, as DNA: TGTGCCAGCAGTCCTCGACAGGGGGCCATGAACACTGAAGCTTTCTTT. Its translation is CASSPRQGAMNTEAFF.

This clonotype was seen ten or more times. The V and J genes are TRBV4-1 and TRBJ2-7; D unresolved. The CDR3 covers 14 residues. The germline V gene encodes CDR1 MGHRA and CDR2 YSYEKL. V gave up 1 base and J gave up 2 bases, with 9 bases separating them. CDR3 in amino acids: CASSQVAETYEQYF. The DNA for the CDR3 is TGCGCCAGCAGCCAAGTGGCGGAGACCTACGAGCAGTACTTC.

This clonotype was found many times. For the CDR3, the DNA is TGTGCCAGCAGTTTAGGCGGGCCGTACGAGCAGTACTTC. Its protein is CASSLGGPYEQYF. The genes are TRBV28 and TRBJ2-7, with D possibly being TRBD2 (5 bases). CDR1 and CDR2 (germline): MDHEN, SYDVKM. V gave up 2 bases and J gave up 4 bases, with 9 bases separating them. CDR3 length: 13 residues.

About this clonotype itself: A much larger clonotype is one base distant, so this may be a read error. CDR3 sequence: CAGSLAGSGVGNEQFF. The DNA for the CDR3 is TGCGCCGGCAGCCTGGCGGGGAGCGGGGTAGGCAATGAGCAGTTCTTC. The chain links TRBV4-1 to TRBJ2-1; 7 bases fit TRBD2. The CDR3 covers 16 residues. The germline CDR1 and CDR2 sequences are MGHRA and YSYEKL.

In its sample, this clonotype was seen many times. The chain uses TRBV6-1 and TRBJ2-2; TRBD1 is a possible D gene (5 bases). CDR3 length: 15 amino acids. The germline V gene has CDR1 MNHNS and CDR2 SASEGT. V was pared by 2 bases and J by 6 bases, with 13 bases between. In DNA, the CDR3 is TGTGCCAGCAGTGAATTCAGGGCTCTAGCCGGGGAGCTGTTTTTT. Protein: CASSEFRALAGELFF.

The sample holds many counts of this clonotype. This chain uses TRBV5-1 with TRBJ2-2, with 10 bases lining up with TRBD2. CDR1 and CDR2 from the germline V gene are SGHRS and YFSETQ. The CDR3 covers 17 residues. V lost 1 base and J lost 5; bases outside the gene matches: 8. This chain's CDR3 is CASSLSTSGTSTGELFF. CDR3 coding DNA: TGCGCCAGCAGCTTGTCTACTAGCGGGACATCTACCGGGGAGCTGTTTTTT.

The sample holds a few counts of this clonotype. The chain links TRBV5-4 to TRBJ2-1, with D perhaps TRBD2 (5 bases). Trimming took 0 bases from V and 9 from J, leaving 16 bases between them. Looked up from germline, CDR1 is SGHNT and CDR2 is YYREEE (reference sequence). This CDR3 region has 15 residues. The CDR3 reads CASSLAGGRAGEQFF. CDR3 coding DNA: TGTGCCAGCAGCTTGGCCGGCGGGCGGGCAGGTGAGCAGTTCTTC.

In this sample, this clonotype turned up a few times. The gene calls are TRBV2 and TRBJ2-5; no definite D call. V was cut by 5 bases and J by 1 base, with 5 bases left in between. Germline V CDR1 and CDR2: SNHLY, FYNNEI. The CDR3 length is 12 residues. The CDR3 sequence is CASSRVQETQYF. CDR3 coding DNA: TGTGCCAGCAGTCGGGTCCAAGAGACCCAGTACTTC.

By sample share, this clonotype is medium-sized. The CDR3 spells CASSGLLAGRNEQYF. The CDR3 DNA follows: TGTGCCAGCAGTGGCTTACTAGCGGGGAGGAACGAGCAGTACTTC. The chain employs TRBV27 and TRBJ2-7; TRBD2 aligns across 10 bases. In germline, CDR1 is MNHEY, CDR2 SMNVEV (reference sequence). The trim removed 5 bases at V and 5 bases at J, leaving 9 bases unmatched. This CDR3 has 15 residues.

This clonotype was seen ten or more times. The rearrangement uses TRBV12-3 or TRBV12-4 and TRBJ2-5; D tentatively fits TRBD1 or TRBD2 (5 bases each). Trimming took off 3 bases at V and 7 bases at J, with 15 bases between the two ends. This CDR3 is built from 14 residues. The CDR3 loop is CASSFGTAPGTQYF. The CDR3 nucleotides are TGTGCCAGCAGTTTCGGGACGGCCCCGGGGACCCAGTACTTC.

This clonotype showed up many times. V is TRBV6-2 or TRBV6-3 and J is TRBJ2-3; D unclear. The V end was cut by 6 bases, the J end by 1 base, with 8 bases between. The CDR3 runs to 13 residues. Per germline, CDR1 MNHEY and CDR2 SVGEGT. CDR3 region: CASRASGTDTQYF. The CDR3 coding sequence is TGTGCCAGCAGGGCCTCGGGCACAGATACGCAGTATTTT.

This clonotype was recorded many times. This rearrangement joins TRBV28 to TRBJ1-2, with 8 nucleotides matching TRBD1. CDR3 size: 15 residues. Germline V CDR1 and CDR2: MDHEN, SYDVKM. The V gene end was trimmed by 6 bases and the J gene end by 1 base; junction bases not matched to a gene: 7. The CDR3 region is CASRLQGAFNYGYTF. Written as DNA, the CDR3 is TGTGCCAGCAGGCTTCAGGGGGCCTTTAACTATGGCTACACCTTC.

This clonotype appeared many times. V and J are TRBV5-1 and TRBJ2-3; 8 bases map to TRBD1. The CDR3 is made up of 13 amino acids. Losses at the gene ends were 5 bases for V and 2 bases for J; bases not matched to a gene: 1. Germline values: CDR1 SGHRS, CDR2 YFSETQ. Here the CDR3 DNA reads TGCGCCAGCAGGACAGGGGTCACAGATACGCAGTATTTT. It encodes CASRTGVTDTQYF.

Of note for this clonotype: The germline gene is not matched at one end of the junction; a read error may be the cause. This chain uses TRBV13 with TRBJ2-7, with TRBD2 identical over 9 bases. Germline V gene data show CDR1 as PRHDT and CDR2 as FYEKMQ (reference sequence). This CDR3 region has 15 residues. Here the CDR3 DNA reads TGTACCAGCAGCCTATATAGCGGGGGCTCCTACGAGCAGTACTTC. Its protein is CTSSLYSGGSYEQYF.

This chain uses TRBV19 with TRBJ2-7; tentative D call: TRBD2 (5 bases). Germline-derived CDR1 and CDR2 are LNHDA and SQIVND (reference sequence). The CDR3 spans 15 residues. Trimming removed 2 bases at V and 3 bases at J, with 14 bases between. This CDR3 is CASSISASRDYEQYF. The DNA of the CDR3 is TGTGCCAGTAGTATATCGGCTAGCAGAGACTACGAGCAGTACTTC.

This rearrangement joins TRBV9 to TRBJ2-1; no reliable D call. V lost 7 bases and J lost 0, with 11 bases in between. Germline CDR1 reads SGDLS; CDR2 reads YYNGEE. The CDR3 loop spans 14 amino acids. The CDR3 nucleotides are TGTGCCAGCGCTTACAATCCCTCCTACAATGAGCAGTTCTTC. It codes for CASAYNPSYNEQFF.

This clonotype occurred many times. This chain connects TRBV5-1 to TRBJ1-2; TRBD1 is a possible D gene (6 bases). The CDR3 runs to 14 residues. Germline CDR1 reads SGHRS; CDR2 reads YFSETQ. Trimming pared 1 base from V and 6 bases from J, leaving 13 bases between. CDR3 sequence (DNA): TGCGCCAGCAGCTTGATGGCAGGGGTTGATGGCTACACCTTC. Translating it yields CASSLMAGVDGYTF.

The chain is built from TRBV4-2 and TRBJ2-3; tentative D call: TRBD2 (5 bases). The germline V and J ends were trimmed by 3 bases and 6 bases, with 16 bases remaining between them. The CDR3 spans 15 residues. Germline assignment: CDR1 LGHNA and CDR2 YNFKEQ. The CDR3 region is CASSQDPVWRDTQYF. The CDR3 DNA reads as TGTGCCAGCAGCCAGGACCCCGTATGGAGGGATACGCAGTATTTT.

This clonotype was counted only a few times. The CDR3, as DNA: TGTGCCAGCACCATGGACAACACTGAAGCTTTCTTT. It specifies CASTMDNTEAFF. V gene TRBV2 combines with J gene TRBJ1-1; D unclear. The length of the CDR3 is 12 residues. V was trimmed by 7 bases and J by 2 bases, leaving 8 bases between them. Germline CDR1 and CDR2: SNHLY and FYNNEI.

This clonotype was counted ten times or more. The chain is built from TRBV2 and TRBJ1-2; D remains unclear. Germline CDR1 and CDR2: SNHLY and FYNNEI. V was shortened by 4 bases and J by 6 bases, with 15 bases between the two germline ends. CDR3 length: 14 amino acids. DNA for the CDR3: TGTGCCAGCAGTGTATCGGGTTTTTTCAATGGCTACACCTTC. It codes for CASSVSGFFNGYTF.

This clonotype has at least ten counts. This sequence joins TRBV12-3 or TRBV12-4 and TRBJ1-1; no definite D call. V gave up 5 bases and J gave up 3 bases, with 10 bases separating them. The CDR3 has 13 residues. The CDR3 bases are TGTGCCAGCAGTCAAAGACATGACACTGAAGCTTTCTTT. Translated: CASSQRHDTEAFF.

The gene calls are TRBV12-3 or TRBV12-4 and TRBJ2-5; D gene ambiguous. The CDR3 length is 13 residues. Trimming took off 3 bases at V and 5 bases at J, with 10 bases between the two ends. Here the CDR3 reads CASSLWQRETQYF. The CDR3 nucleotides read TGTGCCAGCAGTTTGTGGCAGAGGGAGACCCAGTACTTC.